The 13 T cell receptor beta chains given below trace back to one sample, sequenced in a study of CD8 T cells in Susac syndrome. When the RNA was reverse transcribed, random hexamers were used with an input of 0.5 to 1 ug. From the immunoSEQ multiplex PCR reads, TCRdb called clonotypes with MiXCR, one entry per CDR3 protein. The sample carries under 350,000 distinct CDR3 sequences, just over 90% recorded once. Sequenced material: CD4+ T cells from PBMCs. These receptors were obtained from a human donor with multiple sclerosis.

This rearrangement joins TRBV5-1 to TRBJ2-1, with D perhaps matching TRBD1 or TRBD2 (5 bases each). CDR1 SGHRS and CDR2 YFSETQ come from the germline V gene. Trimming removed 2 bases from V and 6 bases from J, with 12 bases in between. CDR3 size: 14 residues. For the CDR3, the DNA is TGCGCCAGCAGCTTACCTGGGACGGTCAATGAGCAGTTCTTC. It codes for CASSLPGTVNEQFF.

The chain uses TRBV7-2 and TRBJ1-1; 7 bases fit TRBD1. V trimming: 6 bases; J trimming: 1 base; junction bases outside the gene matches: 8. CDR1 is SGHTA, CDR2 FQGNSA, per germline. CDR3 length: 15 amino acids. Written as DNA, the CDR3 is TGTGCCAGCAGGCCCAAAGGGGGCCGGAACACTGAAGCTTTCTTT. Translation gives CASRPKGGRNTEAFF.

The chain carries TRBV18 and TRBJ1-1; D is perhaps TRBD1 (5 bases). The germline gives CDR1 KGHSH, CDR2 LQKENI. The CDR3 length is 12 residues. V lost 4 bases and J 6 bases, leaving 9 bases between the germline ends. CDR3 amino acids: CASSQDRSEAFF. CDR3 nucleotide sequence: TGTGCCAGCTCACAAGACAGATCTGAAGCTTTCTTT.

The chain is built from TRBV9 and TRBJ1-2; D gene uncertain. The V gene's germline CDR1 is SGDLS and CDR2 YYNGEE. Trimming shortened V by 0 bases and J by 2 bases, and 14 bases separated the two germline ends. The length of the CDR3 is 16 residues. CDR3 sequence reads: CASSVAPALWNYGYTF. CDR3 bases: TGTGCCAGCAGCGTAGCCCCCGCGCTCTGGAACTATGGCTACACCTTC.

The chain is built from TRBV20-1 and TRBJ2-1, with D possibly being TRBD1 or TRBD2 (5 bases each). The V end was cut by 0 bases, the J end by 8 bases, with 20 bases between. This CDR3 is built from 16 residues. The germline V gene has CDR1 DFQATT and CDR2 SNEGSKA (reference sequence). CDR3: CSARETKSGSGHEQFF. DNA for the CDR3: TGCAGTGCTAGAGAAACTAAAAGTGGGTCGGGGCATGAGCAGTTCTTC.

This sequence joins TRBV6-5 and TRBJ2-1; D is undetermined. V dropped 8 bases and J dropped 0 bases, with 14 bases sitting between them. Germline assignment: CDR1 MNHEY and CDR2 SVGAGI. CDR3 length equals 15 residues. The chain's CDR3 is CASHKSRSSYNEQFF. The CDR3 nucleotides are TGTGCCAGCCATAAGTCCAGGAGCTCCTACAATGAGCAGTTCTTC.

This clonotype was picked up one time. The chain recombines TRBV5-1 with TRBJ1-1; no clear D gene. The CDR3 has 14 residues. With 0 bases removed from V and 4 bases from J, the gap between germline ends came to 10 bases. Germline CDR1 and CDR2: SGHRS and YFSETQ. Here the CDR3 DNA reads TGCGCCAGCAGCTTGGAAAGGAGCGTCACTGAAGCTTTCTTT. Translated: CASSLERSVTEAFF. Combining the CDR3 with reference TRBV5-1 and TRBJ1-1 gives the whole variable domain KAGVTQTPRYLIKTRGQQVTLSCSPISGHRSVSWYQQTPGQGLQFLFEYFSETQRNKGNFPGRFSGRQFSNSRSEMNVSTLELGDSALYLCASSLERSVTEAFFGQGTRLTVV.

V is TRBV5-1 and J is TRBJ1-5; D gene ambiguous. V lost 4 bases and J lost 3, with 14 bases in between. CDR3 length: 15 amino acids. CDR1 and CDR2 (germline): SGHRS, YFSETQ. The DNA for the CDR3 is TGCGCCAGCAGCCCGGAGGTAGGGAACAATCAGCCCCAGCATTTT. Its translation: CASSPEVGNNQPQHF. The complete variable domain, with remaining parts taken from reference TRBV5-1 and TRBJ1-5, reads KAGVTQTPRYLIKTRGQQVTLSCSPISGHRSVSWYQQTPGQGLQFLFEYFSETQRNKGNFPGRFSGRQFSNSRSEMNVSTLELGDSALYLCASSPEVGNNQPQHFGDGTRLSIL.

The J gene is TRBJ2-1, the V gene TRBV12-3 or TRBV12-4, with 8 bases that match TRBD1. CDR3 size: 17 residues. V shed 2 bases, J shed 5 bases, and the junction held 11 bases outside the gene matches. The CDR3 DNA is TGTGCCAGCAGTTTAAACCAGGGGGCGTGGATGGACAATGAGCAGTTCTTC. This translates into CASSLNQGAWMDNEQFF.

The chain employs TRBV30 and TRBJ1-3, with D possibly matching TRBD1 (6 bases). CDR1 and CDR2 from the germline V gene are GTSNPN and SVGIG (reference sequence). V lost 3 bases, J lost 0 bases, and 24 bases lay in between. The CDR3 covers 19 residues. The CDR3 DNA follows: TGTGCCTGGAGATGGCCGGAGGTATGGGGGCACCCCTCTGGAAACACCATATATTTT. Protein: CAWRWPEVWGHPSGNTIYF. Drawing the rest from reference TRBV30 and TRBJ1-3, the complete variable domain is SQTIHQWPATLVQPVGSPLSLECTVEGTSNPNLYWYRQAAGRGLQLLFYSVGIGQISSEVPQNLSASRPQDRQFILSSKKLLLSDSGFYLCAWRWPEVWGHPSGNTIYFGEGSWLTVV.

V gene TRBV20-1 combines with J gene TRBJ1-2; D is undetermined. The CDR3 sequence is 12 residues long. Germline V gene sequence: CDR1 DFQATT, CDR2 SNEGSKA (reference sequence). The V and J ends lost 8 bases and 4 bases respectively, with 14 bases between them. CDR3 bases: TGCAGTCCCACCTCAACGGGCTATGGCTACACCTTC. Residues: CSPTSTGYGYTF.

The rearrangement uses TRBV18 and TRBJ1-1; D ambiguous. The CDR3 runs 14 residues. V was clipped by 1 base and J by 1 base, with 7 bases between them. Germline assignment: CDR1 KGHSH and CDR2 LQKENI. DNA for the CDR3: TGTGCCAGCTCACCACATCCGGGGAACACTGAAGCTTTCTTT. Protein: CASSPHPGNTEAFF.

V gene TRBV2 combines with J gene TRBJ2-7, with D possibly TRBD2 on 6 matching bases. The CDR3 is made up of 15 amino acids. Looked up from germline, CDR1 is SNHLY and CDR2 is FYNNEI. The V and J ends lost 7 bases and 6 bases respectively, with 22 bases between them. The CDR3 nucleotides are TGTGCCAGCAAGATCGGCGGGGAATCCTCGGGCGAGCAGTACTTC. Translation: CASKIGGESSGEQYF.